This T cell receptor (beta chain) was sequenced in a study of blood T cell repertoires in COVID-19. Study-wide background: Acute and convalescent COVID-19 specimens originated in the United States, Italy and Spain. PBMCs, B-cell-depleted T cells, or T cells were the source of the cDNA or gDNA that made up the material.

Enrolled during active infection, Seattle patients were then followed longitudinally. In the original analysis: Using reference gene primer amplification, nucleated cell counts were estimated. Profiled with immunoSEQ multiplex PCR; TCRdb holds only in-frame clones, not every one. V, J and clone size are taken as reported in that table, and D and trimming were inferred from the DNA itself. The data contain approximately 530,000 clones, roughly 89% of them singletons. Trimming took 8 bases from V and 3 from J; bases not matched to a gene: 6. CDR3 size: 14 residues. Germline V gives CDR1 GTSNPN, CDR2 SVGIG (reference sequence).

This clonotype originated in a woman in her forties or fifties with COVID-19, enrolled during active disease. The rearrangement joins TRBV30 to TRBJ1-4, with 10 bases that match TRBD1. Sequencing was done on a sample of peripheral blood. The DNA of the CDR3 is TGTGCCCACCGGGACAGGGGAGCTAATGAAAAACTGTTTTTT. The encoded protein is CAHRDRGANEKLFF.